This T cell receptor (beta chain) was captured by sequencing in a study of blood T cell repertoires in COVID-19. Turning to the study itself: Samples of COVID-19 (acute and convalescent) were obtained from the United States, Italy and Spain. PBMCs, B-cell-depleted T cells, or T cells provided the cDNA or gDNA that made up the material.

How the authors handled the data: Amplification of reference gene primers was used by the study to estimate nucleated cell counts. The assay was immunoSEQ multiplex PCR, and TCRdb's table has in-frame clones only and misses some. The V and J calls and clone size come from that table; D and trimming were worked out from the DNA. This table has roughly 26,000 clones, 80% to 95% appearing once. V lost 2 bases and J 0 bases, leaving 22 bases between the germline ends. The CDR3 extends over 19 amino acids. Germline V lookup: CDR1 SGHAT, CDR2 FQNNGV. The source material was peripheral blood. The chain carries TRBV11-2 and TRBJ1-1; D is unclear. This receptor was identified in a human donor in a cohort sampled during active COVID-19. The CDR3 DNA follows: TGTGCCAGCAGCTTAAATCGTTTAACGGGAAACTGGATGAACACTGAAGCTTTCTTT. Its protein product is CASSLNRLTGNWMNTEAFF.